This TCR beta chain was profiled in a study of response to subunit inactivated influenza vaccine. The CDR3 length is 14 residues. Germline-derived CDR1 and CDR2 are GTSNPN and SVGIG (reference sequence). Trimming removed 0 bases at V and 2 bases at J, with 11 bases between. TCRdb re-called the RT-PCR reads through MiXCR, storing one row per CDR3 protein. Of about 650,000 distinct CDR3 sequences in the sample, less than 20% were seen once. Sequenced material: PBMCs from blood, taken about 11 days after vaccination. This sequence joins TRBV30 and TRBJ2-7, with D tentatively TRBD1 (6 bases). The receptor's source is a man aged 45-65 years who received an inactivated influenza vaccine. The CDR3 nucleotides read TGTGCCTGGAGTGTTGGACAGAACGCCTACGAGCAGTACTTC. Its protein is CAWSVGQNAYEQYF. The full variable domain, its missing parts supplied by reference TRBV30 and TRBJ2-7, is SQTIHQWPATLVQPVGSPLSLECTVEGTSNPNLYWYRQAAGRGLQLLFYSVGIGQISSEVPQNLSASRPQDRQFILSSKKLLLSDSGFYLCAWSVGQNAYEQYFGPGTRLTVT.